Below, 30 T cell receptor beta chains from the same sample are listed, as sequenced in a study of neurological immune-mediated disorders. TCRdb independently ran MiXCR on the 5' RACE reads; one entry per CDR3 protein. The table lists under 60,000 distinct CDR3 sequences, around 3.3% of them singletons. Sequenced material: PBMCs. These receptors were obtained from a man in his forties with multiple sclerosis.

In this sample, this clonotype turned up many times. The rearrangement links TRBV7-2 to TRBJ2-1, with unresolved D. There are 16 residues in the CDR3. From germline, CDR1 is SGHTA and CDR2 FQGNSA. Trimming took off 5 bases at V and 3 bases at J, with 17 bases between the two ends. CDR3 bases: TGTGCCAGCAGCCCGCTGGCAGGTCTCTTCTACAATGAGCAGTTCTTC. Translated, it gives CASSPLAGLFYNEQFF. The variable domain in full, completed from reference TRBV7-2 and TRBJ2-1, reads GAGVSQSPSNKVTEKGKDVELRCDPISGHTALYWYRQSLGQGLEFLIYFQGNSAPDKSGLPSDRFSAERTGGSVSTLTIQRTQQEDSAVYLCASSPLAGLFYNEQFFGPGTRLTVL.

This clonotype has a count of ten or more. This chain connects TRBV12-3 or TRBV12-4 to TRBJ2-3, with D hard to call. CDR3 size: 14 residues. V gave up 5 bases and J gave up 1 base, with 10 bases separating them. The CDR3 region is CASSLPARTDTQYF. CDR3 in DNA: TGTGCCAGCAGTCTACCCGCACGCACAGATACGCAGTATTTT.

This clonotype was seen repeatedly, ten times or more. This chain connects TRBV7-9 to TRBJ1-2, with TRBD1 as a possible D gene (5 bases). Between the trimmed V and J ends, which lost 7 bases and 4 bases, there was a span of 10 bases. The CDR3 contains 12 residues. The germline CDR1 and CDR2 sequences are SEHNR and FQNEAQ (reference sequence). The CDR3, as DNA: TGTGCCAGCACGGCAGGGCTCTATGGCTACACCTTC. Its protein product is CASTAGLYGYTF.

As concerns this clonotype: The junction differs from germline at one of its ends, possibly a read error. This chain uses TRBV2 with TRBJ1-5; D not resolved. This CDR3 is built from 12 residues. Per the germline V gene, CDR1 is SNHLY and CDR2 is FYNNEI. The CDR3 sequence: CASRETSRPQNF. CDR3 nucleotides: TGTGCCAGTAGAGAGACCTCCCGGCCCCAGAATTTT.

This clonotype was seen ten or more times. One end of the junction fails to match germline, which may point to a read error. This chain uses TRBV24-1 with TRBJ1-5; D may be TRBD1 (5 bases). The CDR3 is made up of 18 amino acids. Germline CDR1 and CDR2: KGHDR and SFDVKD. The CDR3 nucleotides read TGTGCCACCAGTGATCGCTACCTCCGTACAGGAGGCAATCAGCCCCAGAATTTT. Amino acid sequence: CATSDRYLRTGGNQPQNF.

This clonotype occurred many times. The rearrangement joins TRBV3-1 to TRBJ2-6; D not certain. Germline CDR1 and CDR2: LGHDT and YNNKEL (reference sequence). The germline V and J ends were trimmed by 1 base and 3 bases, with 1 base remaining between them. The CDR3 loop spans 13 amino acids. This chain's CDR3 is CASSQVGANVLTF. DNA for the CDR3: TGTGCCAGCAGCCAAGTTGGGGCCAACGTCCTGACTTTC. The whole variable domain, filled in from reference TRBV3-1 and TRBJ2-6, reads DTAVSQTPKYLVTQMGNDKSIKCEQNLGHDTMYWYKQDSKKFLKIMFSYNNKELIINETVPNRFSPKSPDKAHLNLHINSLELGDSAVYFCASSQVGANVLTFGAGSRLTVL.

This clonotype was observed many times. This sequence joins TRBV24-1 and TRBJ2-7; TRBD1 agrees at 7 bases. V was pared by 4 bases and J by 3 bases, with 2 bases of the junction left unmatched. Germline V gene data show CDR1 as KGHDR and CDR2 as SFDVKD. The CDR3 totals 13 residues. The CDR3 region has the DNA TGTGCCACCAGTGAGGCAGGGGGCTACGAGCAGTACTTC. Translated, it gives CATSEAGGYEQYF.

At least ten counts were recorded for this clonotype. One end of the junction varies from germline; a read error may be responsible. J is TRBJ1-6 and V is TRBV6-5; TRBD1 is a possible D gene (5 bases). Germline-derived CDR1 and CDR2 are MNHEY and SVGAGI. The CDR3 totals 16 residues. As DNA, the CDR3 is TGTGCCAGCACCTCGGGGGGGGTCTCCTATAATTCACCCCTCAACTTT. It specifies CASTSGGVSYNSPLNF.

This clonotype occurred many times. V is TRBV20-1 and J is TRBJ2-7; maybe TRBD2 (7 bases). The CDR3 spans 13 residues. Germline V lookup: CDR1 DFQATT, CDR2 SNEGSKA (reference sequence). The DNA of the CDR3 is TGCAGCTTGGTGGGGGGCGGGGGCTACGAGCAGTACTTC. It specifies CSLVGGGGYEQYF.

This clonotype was recorded many times. This chain connects TRBV11-2 to TRBJ1-6, with D perhaps matching TRBD1 (5 bases). Germline V gene lookup returns CDR1 SGHAT and CDR2 FQNNGV. V lost 1 base and J lost 7, with 14 bases in between. This CDR3 contains 16 residues. The CDR3 loop is CASSLGQGPKNSPLHF. CDR3 bases: TGTGCCAGCAGCTTAGGGCAGGGCCCTAAGAATTCACCCCTCCACTTT. The whole variable domain, filled in from reference TRBV11-2 and TRBJ1-6, reads EAGVAQSPRYKIIEKRQSVAFWCNPISGHATLYWYQQILGQGPKLLIQFQNNGVVDDSQLPKDRFSAERLKGVDSTLKIQPAKLEDSAVYLCASSLGQGPKNSPLHFGNGTRLTVT.

This clonotype was seen many times. The chain carries TRBV7-9 and TRBJ2-5; the D is unclear. Looked up from germline, CDR1 is SEHNR and CDR2 is FQNEAQ (reference sequence). V dropped 1 base and J dropped 5 bases, with 20 bases sitting between them. This CDR3 has 17 residues. CDR3 protein: CASSLGAVTPISETQYF. Written as DNA, the CDR3 is TGTGCCAGCAGCTTAGGAGCTGTGACACCCATATCGGAGACCCAGTACTTC.

This chain joins TRBV7-9 and TRBJ2-2, with D perhaps TRBD1 or TRBD2 (5 bases each). Germline-derived CDR1 and CDR2 are SEHNR and FQNEAQ (reference sequence). This CDR3 contains 15 residues. V was trimmed by 5 bases and J by 4 bases, leaving 14 bases between them. The CDR3 DNA reads as TGTGCCAGCAGCGTAACACGGGACGGCACCGGGGAGCTGTTTTTT. Translated, it gives CASSVTRDGTGELFF.

This clonotype has a count of ten or more. The J gene is TRBJ2-7, the V gene TRBV10-3, with TRBD1 matching over 10 bases. The V gene end was trimmed by 2 bases and the J gene end by 4 bases; junction bases not matched to a gene: 2. CDR1 and CDR2 (germline): ENHRY, SYGVKD. There are 14 residues in the CDR3. CDR3 nucleotide sequence: TGTGCCATCAGTGAGGGACAGGGGGTTTACGAGCAGTACTTC. Translated: CAISEGQGVYEQYF.

As regards this clonotype: This may stem from a read error, because a much larger clone lies one nucleotide away. J is TRBJ1-4 and V is TRBV20-1; D might be TRBD1 (5 bases). The CDR3 is made up of 15 amino acids. V was trimmed by 0 bases and J by 8 bases, leaving 16 bases between them. Per germline, CDR1 DFQATT and CDR2 SNEGSKA (reference sequence). For the CDR3, the DNA is TGCAGTGCTAGAGATGGGGGTCTGACTGGGGAAAAACTGTTTTTT. This sequence encodes CSARDGGLTGEKLFF.

This clonotype was recorded many times. This chain links TRBV20-1 with TRBJ1-1; 9 bases line up with TRBD1. The CDR3 consists of 13 residues. Per germline, CDR1 DFQATT and CDR2 SNEGSKA (reference sequence). V gave up 6 bases and J gave up 5 bases; unmatched junction bases: 7. The CDR3 coding sequence is TGCAGTGCCATACAGGGGGCCAGAACTGAAGCTTTCTTT. Its protein product is CSAIQGARTEAFF.

This clonotype was counted ten times or more. J is TRBJ2-2 and V is TRBV20-1, with D possibly TRBD1 on 6 matching bases. The CDR3 length is 15 residues. Germline CDR1 reads DFQATT; CDR2 reads SNEGSKA (reference sequence). Between the trimmed V and J ends, which lost 0 bases and 6 bases, there was a span of 14 bases. The CDR3 loop reads CSARDGGAWAGELFF. CDR3 sequence (DNA): TGCAGTGCTAGAGATGGGGGCGCATGGGCCGGGGAGCTGTTTTTT.

This clonotype was observed many times. An end of the junction differs from the germline gene, which may be a read error. This chain joins TRBV7-8 and TRBJ1-5; 7 nucleotides line up with TRBD1. The CDR3 has 18 amino acids. CDR1 SGHVS and CDR2 FQNEAQ come from the germline V gene. DNA of the CDR3: TGTGCCAGCAGCTTGCTCGGACAGGAATTCTATAGCAATCAGCCCCAGAATTTT. Encoded protein: CASSLLGQEFYSNQPQNF.

This clonotype was observed many times. The chain couples TRBV5-1 to TRBJ2-7; 15 bases are a match to TRBD2. The CDR3 contains 18 residues. Trimming at V came to 2 bases and at J to 7 bases, leaving 13 bases not matched to a gene. CDR1 and CDR2 from the germline V gene are SGHRS and YFSETQ. CDR3 protein: CASSFGTSGGPFFGEQYF. CDR3 nucleotide sequence: TGCGCCAGCAGCTTCGGGACTAGCGGGGGGCCATTCTTTGGGGAGCAGTACTTC.

This clonotype was recorded many times. The chain links TRBV7-8 to TRBJ1-2; 9 nucleotides align to TRBD1. There are 15 residues in the CDR3. Trimming cost V 4 bases and J 7 bases; bases outside gene matches: 10. Germline CDR1 SGHVS, CDR2 FQNEAQ. DNA for the CDR3: TGTGCCAGCAGCTCACGAATACAGGGGGCAGGTGGCTACACCTTC. Protein: CASSSRIQGAGGYTF.

This clonotype was observed a few times. The rearrangement joins TRBV3-1 to TRBJ2-1; D unclear. The germline CDR1 and CDR2 sequences are LGHDT and YNNKEL (reference sequence). The CDR3 extends over 14 amino acids. Trimming left V 5 bases short and J 0 bases short, with 8 bases between. As DNA, the CDR3 is TGTGCCAGCAGCTGCGCGAGCTCCTACAATGAGCAGTTCTTC. It encodes CASSCASSYNEQFF.

This clonotype was counted at least ten times. The junction shows a germline mismatch at one end, possibly a read error. The gene calls are TRBV9 and TRBJ1-5, with D hard to call. This CDR3 spans 13 amino acids. Per the germline V gene, CDR1 is SGDLS and CDR2 is YYNGEE. The CDR3 bases are TGTGCCAGCAGCGTAGGGGTGGGTCAGCCCCAGAATTTT. Residues: CASSVGVGQPQNF.

The rearrangement links TRBV9 to TRBJ2-3, with 8 bases matching TRBD2. Looked up from germline, CDR1 is SGDLS and CDR2 is YYNGEE. The CDR3 has 17 amino acids. With 0 bases clipped from V and 4 bases from J, the junction kept 10 bases outside the gene matches. CDR3 DNA: TGTGCCAGCAGCGTAGAGGTCGGGGGGGCTGGAGCAGATACGCAGTATTTT. This translates into CASSVEVGGAGADTQYF.

This clonotype has ten or more counts. The chain links TRBV7-9 to TRBJ1-4; perhaps TRBD1 as D (5 bases). Germline V CDR1 and CDR2: SEHNR, FQNEAQ (reference sequence). The CDR3 has 15 amino acids. The V end lost 3 bases, the J end lost 7 bases, and 15 bases lay between the germline ends. The DNA of the CDR3 is TGTGCCAGCAGCTTCTACGTGGGACGTGGTGAAAAACTGTTTTTT. Encoded protein: CASSFYVGRGEKLFF. The full variable domain, its missing parts supplied by reference TRBV7-9 and TRBJ1-4, is DTGVSQNPRHKITKRGQNVTFRCDPISEHNRLYWYRQTLGQGPEFLTYFQNEAQLEKSRLLSDRFSAERPKGSFSTLEIQRTEQGDSAMYLCASSFYVGRGEKLFFGSGTQLSVL.

This clonotype showed up many times. CDR3 sequence reads: CASSFNRGRGYTF. The CDR3 bases are TGTGCCAGCAGTTTTAACAGGGGACGGGGCTACACCTTC. The genes are TRBV12-3 or TRBV12-4 and TRBJ1-2; 7 nucleotides line up with TRBD1. The trim removed 3 bases at V and 8 bases at J, leaving 6 bases unmatched. The length of the CDR3 is 13 residues.

Points on this clonotype: A much bigger clone sits one base away, suggesting this may be a read error. The rearrangement joins TRBV20-1 to TRBJ1-5; unclear D gene. The CDR3 totals 14 residues. In germline, CDR1 is DFQATT, CDR2 SNEGSKA (reference sequence). CDR3 sequence: CSASLGRKNQPQNF. In DNA form, the CDR3 reads TGCAGTGCTAGTCTTGGCAGGAAAAATCAGCCCCAGAATTTT.

This clonotype was recorded at least ten times. The chain has TRBV5-1 and TRBJ1-2; D not certain. Germline V gene sequence: CDR1 SGHRS, CDR2 YFSETQ. The CDR3 has 14 residues. V lost 2 bases to trimming and J lost 0 bases, with 8 bases between them. CDR3 protein: CASSFRVSNYGYTF. CDR3 DNA sequence: TGCGCCAGCAGCTTCCGGGTTTCTAACTATGGCTACACCTTC. Complete variable domain (other parts from reference TRBV5-1 and TRBJ1-2): KAGVTQTPRYLIKTRGQQVTLSCSPISGHRSVSWYQQTPGQGLQFLFEYFSETQRNKGNFPGRFSGRQFSNSRSEMNVSTLELGDSALYLCASSFRVSNYGYTFGSGTRLTVV.

This clonotype was counted many times. The V and J genes are TRBV3-1 and TRBJ2-3, with TRBD2 as a possible D gene (5 bases). This CDR3 has 16 residues. Trimming cost V 2 bases and J 2 bases, with 14 bases left between them. CDR1 is LGHDT, CDR2 YNNKEL, per germline (reference sequence). CDR3 in DNA: TGTGCCAGCAGCCAAACTCTAGCCTCCGACACAGATACGCAGTATTTT. Protein: CASSQTLASDTDTQYF.

This clonotype was recorded many times. The rearrangement links TRBV4-1 to TRBJ1-1, with 8 bases fitting TRBD1. With 4 bases clipped from V and 5 bases from J, the junction kept 9 bases outside the gene matches. CDR3 size: 15 residues. CDR1 is MGHRA and CDR2 is YSYEKL in the germline V gene. In DNA, the CDR3 is TGCGCCAGCAGCCTTAAAGGGACAGGTGGGACTGAAGCTTTCTTT. Encoded protein: CASSLKGTGGTEAFF.

This clonotype was observed at least ten times. This chain uses TRBV6-5 with TRBJ2-5; the D is unclear. Germline V gene sequence: CDR1 MNHEY, CDR2 SVGAGI. With 6 bases removed from V and 1 base from J, the gap between germline ends came to 9 bases. CDR3 length: 13 residues. The CDR3: CASSPQPQETQYF. CDR3 nucleotide sequence: TGTGCCAGCAGCCCCCAACCCCAAGAGACCCAGTACTTC.

This clonotype was observed at least ten times. The rearrangement joins TRBV28 to TRBJ2-2; 8 nucleotides match TRBD2. J gave up 2 bases and V 6 bases, and 5 bases lay outside the gene matches. The CDR3 is made up of 15 amino acids. Germline-derived CDR1 and CDR2 are MDHEN and SYDVKM. CDR3 DNA sequence: TGTGCCAGCAGAAACAGCGGGGGAAACACCGGGGAGCTGTTTTTT. Protein: CASRNSGGNTGELFF.